This TCR beta chain is drawn from a study of T-cell reconstitution after alpha-beta-depleted transplantation in children. Germline CDR1 and CDR2: SGHRS and YFSETQ. Deletions cut 1 base from V and 8 bases from J, with 13 bases between. The CDR3 consists of 15 residues. Preparation of the TCRbeta library used unique molecular identifiers. TCRdb independently ran MiXCR on the PCR reads; one entry per CDR3 protein. The sample lists some 450,000 distinct CDR3 sequences; around two fifths were seen once. This clonotype appeared many times. The antigen remains undetermined. Study observations and caveats: Surviving recipient T cells and thymic progenitors underlay high day-60 TCRbeta diversity in some patients. Roughly two months post-transplant, alpha-beta T cells reportedly originated from several hundred graft clones that had expanded.

This chain links TRBV5-1 with TRBJ1-6; D is unclear. Sequencing used PBMCs, obtained before TCRalphabeta/CD19-depleted stem cell transplant. The clonotype comes from a girl aged 2-10 years with aplastic anemia, due to receive a stem cell transplant. CDR3 nucleotides: TGCGCCAGCAGCTTGATTCGGTACGACTATTCACCCCTCCACTTT. It translates to CASSLIRYDYSPLHF.